The clone carrying this TCR beta chain has a single count. The CDR3 is made up of 16 amino acids. V gave up 4 bases and J gave up 4 bases, with 18 bases separating them. The V gene's germline CDR1 is LGHDT and CDR2 YNNKEL (reference sequence). Repertoires were generated with immunoSEQ multiplex PCR, while TCRdb's copy carries only in-frame clones and drops some. The sample lists roughly 240,000 clones; approximately 84% were seen once. The sample is drawn from a study of blood T cell repertoires in COVID-19. The TCR originated in a woman older than 75 with acute or convalescent COVID-19. The specimen was peripheral blood. This sequence joins TRBV3-1 (or the pseudogene TRBV3-2) and TRBJ2-3, with D tentatively TRBD2 (7 bases). The CDR3 nucleotides read TGTGCCAGCAGCCTAAGAGGGGGAGGGCCCGCAGATACGCAGTATTTT. Amino acid sequence: CASSLRGGGPADTQYF.